These T cell receptor beta chains were read from a single sample in a study of blood T cell repertoires in COVID-19. Here immunoSEQ multiplex PCR was the method, and the copy in TCRdb shows in-frame clones only, minus some. Of about 150,000 clones listed, around nine tenths are singletons. Sequenced input: peripheral blood. Receptors were obtained from a human donor in a cohort sampled during active COVID-19. Both conserved end residues are trimmed from each CDR3. The order of the fields is D gene, J gene, V gene, CDR3 protein. The D gene is left open where the match is weak.

>TRBD2|TRBJ2-3|TRBV4-3
ASSRQTSGGTDTQY
>TRBD1|TRBJ2-7|TRBV27
ASSLIRGQYEQY
>-|TRBJ1-2|TRBV4-3
ASSQDVGGAGGYT
>-|TRBJ2-7|TRBV28
ASSETGREQY
>-|TRBJ1-6|TRBV19
ASRILISPLH
>-|TRBJ2-7|TRBV9
ASSVGWGDEQY
>-|TRBJ1-1|TRBV15
ATSRDWAGEAF
>-|TRBJ2-7|TRBV10-2
ASSEKDRGSSYEQY
>-|TRBJ1-5|TRBV28
ASEANRAQH
>TRBD1|TRBJ1-2|TRBV12-3/TRBV12-4
ASSFLGGGYT
>-|TRBJ1-1|TRBV2
ASQRATEAF
>TRBD1|TRBJ1-4|TRBV6-6
ASSPLRQGTTNEKLF
>-|TRBJ2-7|TRBV7-9
ASSLQVPTGEQY
>TRBD1|TRBJ1-5|TRBV5-6
ASSRTGRNQPQH
>-|TRBJ2-7|TRBV6-5
ASSAASGHEQY
>TRBD2|TRBJ2-7|TRBV27
ASSFRWARGGLAGRYEQY
>TRBD1|TRBJ2-7|TRBV6-5
ASPGQGNYEQY
>-|TRBJ2-3|TRBV2
ASSDSYRPSTDTQY
>-|TRBJ1-1|TRBV29-1
SVQKGVGENTEAF
>-|TRBJ1-1|TRBV30
AWSVRMNTEAF
>-|TRBJ2-7|TRBV18
ASSTSGRSYEQY
>TRBD1|TRBJ1-3|TRBV11-2
ASSSFARQGGGNTIY
>TRBD2|TRBJ2-1|TRBV10-1
ASSESGLAGQF
>TRBD2|TRBJ2-7|TRBV28
ASSTFQREGRYEQY
>TRBD1|TRBJ1-2|TRBV29-1
SVDRGGGYT
>TRBD2|TRBJ2-1|TRBV28
ASSGQRITSGGADEQF
>TRBD2|TRBJ2-1|TRBV18
ASSPETSGTSSYNEQF
>-|TRBJ2-7|TRBV6-1
ASSEGLTYEQY
>TRBD2|TRBJ2-2|TRBV13
ASSPGLDQGELF